One sample yielded the 23 T cell receptor beta chains listed below, sequenced in a study of Graves' ophthalmopathy and Graves' hyperthyroidism. RNA served as the template for amplifying TCR beta CDR3 regions. HTBI primers served in a first-round RT-PCR, which a second-round multiplex PCR followed. One entry per CDR3 protein, called by TCRdb with MiXCR from the multiplex PCR reads. Altogether about 660,000 distinct CDR3 sequences are present, under 50% being singletons, with the ten largest covering 2.5% to 3.5%. Input material: peripheral blood. Source of these receptors: an adult man with Graves' ophthalmopathy.

The genes are TRBV7-2 and TRBJ2-5, with 8 bases fitting TRBD2. This CDR3 has 12 amino acids. Germline V gives CDR1 SGHTA, CDR2 FQGNSA. V shed 5 bases and J 9 bases; nucleotides not matched to a gene: 5. CDR3 loop: CASSTLAGSQYF. DNA of the CDR3: TGTGCCAGCAGCACCTTAGCGGGGTCCCAGTACTTC. Combining the CDR3 with reference TRBV7-2 and TRBJ2-5 gives the whole variable domain GAGVSQSPSNKVTEKGKDVELRCDPISGHTALYWYRQSLGQGLEFLIYFQGNSAPDKSGLPSDRFSAERTGGSVSTLTIQRTQQEDSAVYLCASSTLAGSQYFGPGTRLLVL.

V gene TRBV20-1 combines with J gene TRBJ2-7, with unresolved D. CDR3 length equals 12 residues. V was pared by 4 bases and J by 2 bases, with 9 bases between. Germline CDR1 DFQATT, CDR2 SNEGSKA (reference sequence). CDR3 in amino acids: CSAIRGPYEQYF. The CDR3 DNA is TGCAGTGCTATAAGAGGTCCCTACGAGCAGTACTTC.

J is TRBJ2-7 and V is TRBV5-6, with TRBD1 matching over 7 bases. The CDR3 length is 15 residues. With 4 bases clipped from V and 0 bases from J, the junction kept 7 bases outside the gene matches. From germline, CDR1 is SGHDT and CDR2 YYEEEE. This CDR3 is CASSDTGVDSYEQYF. The CDR3 bases are TGTGCCAGCAGCGACACAGGGGTCGACTCCTACGAGCAGTACTTC.

This clonotype was observed at least ten times. The CDR3 here is CASSWGSGGRETQYF. In DNA form, the CDR3 reads TGTGCCAGCAGTTGGGGCTCCGGTGGGCGAGAGACCCAGTACTTC. The V and J genes are TRBV12-3 or TRBV12-4 and TRBJ2-5; tentative D call: TRBD1 (5 bases). The CDR3 sequence is 15 residues long. V was cut by 4 bases and J by 4 bases, with 16 bases left in between.

The rearrangement uses TRBV10-3 and TRBJ1-4, with TRBD1 identical over 7 bases. The CDR3 extends over 10 amino acids. Germline-derived CDR1 and CDR2 are ENHRY and SYGVKD. Trimming removed 8 bases from V and 11 bases from J; junction bases left unmatched: 2. CDR3 DNA: TGTGCCATCTCCAGGGGGAAACTGTTTTTT. This encodes CAISRGKLFF.

The chain employs TRBV24-1 and TRBJ2-5, with TRBD2 matching 11 bases. The J call may be wrong; the DNA end is better matched by TRBJ2-1. Looked up from germline, CDR1 is KGHDR and CDR2 is SFDVKD. CDR3 length: 17 amino acids. The DNA of the CDR3 is TGTGCCACCAGTGATTGGGTAACTAGCGGGAGTCACGGTGAGCAGTTCTTC. Translating gives CATSDWVTSGSHGEQFF.

The table lists this clonotype with many counts. The chain employs TRBV6-5 and TRBJ1-2, with D perhaps TRBD1 (6 bases). Germline values: CDR1 MNHEY, CDR2 SVGAGI. The ends were cut back, 6 bases at V and 6 bases at J, with 14 bases in the middle. CDR3 size: 13 residues. DNA for the CDR3: TGTGCCAGCAGACACAGGGTCTCCGATGGCTACACCTTC. It translates to CASRHRVSDGYTF.

A note on this clonotype: At one boundary the junction diverges from the germline segment, which might be a read error. This chain connects TRBV6-6 to TRBJ2-2, with 9 bases matching TRBD2. The CDR3 totals 12 residues. Germline V lookup: CDR1 MNHNY, CDR2 SVGAGI (reference sequence). CDR3 nucleotide sequence: TGTGCCAGCAGTTTCGGAGCGGGGGGGCTGTTTTTT. Residues: CASSFGAGGLFF.

This chain connects TRBV20-1 to TRBJ2-7; D call uncertain. This CDR3 has 15 residues. Germline V gene data show CDR1 as DFQATT and CDR2 as SNEGSKA (reference sequence). V gave up 0 bases and J gave up 4 bases, with 16 bases separating them. CDR3: CSARDGQKEPYEQYF. The CDR3 bases are TGCAGTGCTAGAGATGGGCAGAAGGAACCATACGAGCAGTACTTC.

In this sample, this clonotype turned up many times. The chain combines TRBV6-1 with TRBJ1-6, with a possible D match to TRBD1 (6 bases). CDR1 and CDR2 from the germline V gene are MNHNS and SASEGT. Between the trimmed V and J ends, which lost 2 bases and 10 bases, there was a span of 12 bases. CDR3 length: 14 amino acids. CDR3 nucleotides: TGTGCCAGCAGTGAACGGGGGCTAGACTCACCCCTCCACTTT. This codes for CASSERGLDSPLHF.

This clonotype was observed at least ten times. This chain links TRBV25-1 with TRBJ2-2, with a tentative D call TRBD2 (6 bases). The CDR3 is made up of 15 amino acids. Germline V gene lookup returns CDR1 MGHDK and CDR2 SYGVNS. Trimming pared 6 bases from V and 5 bases from J, leaving 16 bases between. The CDR3 loop is CASRPPEGKTGELFF. CDR3 bases: TGTGCCAGCAGACCCCCGGAGGGGAAGACCGGGGAGCTGTTTTTT.

V and J are TRBV7-9 and TRBJ1-2; a weak D match, TRBD1 (6 bases). This CDR3 region has 17 residues. Germline-derived CDR1 and CDR2 are SEHNR and FQNEAQ (reference sequence). V lost 5 bases and J 7 bases, leaving 26 bases between the germline ends. Written as DNA, the CDR3 is TGTGCCAGCAGCCTCACGAACACCGGGGGCGCCGGTTCTGGCTACACCTTC. Amino acids: CASSLTNTGGAGSGYTF. The whole variable domain, remainder taken from reference TRBV7-9 and TRBJ1-2, is DTGVSQNPRHKITKRGQNVTFRCDPISEHNRLYWYRQTLGQGPEFLTYFQNEAQLEKSRLLSDRFSAERPKGSFSTLEIQRTEQGDSAMYLCASSLTNTGGAGSGYTFGSGTRLTVV.

The chain combines TRBV20-1 with TRBJ2-5; TRBD1 agrees at 10 bases. The CDR3 is 14 residues long. J was trimmed by 5 bases and V by 6 bases; bases with no gene match: 9. Germline-derived CDR1 and CDR2 are DFQATT and SNEGSKA (reference sequence). CDR3 nucleotide sequence: TGCAGTGCAAGACCGACAGGGGGCCTGGAGACCCAGTACTTC. Protein product: CSARPTGGLETQYF.

This clonotype came up many times. The chain recombines TRBV7-9 with TRBJ1-1; the D gene is possibly TRBD1 (5 bases). V was trimmed by 1 base and J by 1 base, leaving 10 bases between them. CDR3 length equals 15 residues. Germline CDR1 SEHNR, CDR2 FQNEAQ (reference sequence). DNA of the CDR3: TGTGCCAGCAGCTTAGGGGGCGTTCAGAACACTGAAGCTTTCTTT. The encoded protein is CASSLGGVQNTEAFF. Together with reference TRBV7-9 and TRBJ1-1, the CDR3 gives the full variable domain: DTGVSQNPRHKITKRGQNVTFRCDPISEHNRLYWYRQTLGQGPEFLTYFQNEAQLEKSRLLSDRFSAERPKGSFSTLEIQRTEQGDSAMYLCASSLGGVQNTEAFFGQGTRLTVV.

The chain carries TRBV25-1 and TRBJ2-7; a possible D gene is TRBD1 (6 bases). Per the germline V gene, CDR1 is MGHDK and CDR2 is SYGVNS. This CDR3 comprises 12 residues. Trimming shortened V by 6 bases and J by 6 bases, and 12 bases separated the two germline ends. CDR3 sequence reads: CASSWGQTEQYF. DNA of the CDR3: TGTGCCAGCAGCTGGGGACAAACCGAGCAGTACTTC.

Only a few counts were recorded for this clonotype. The chain couples TRBV29-1 to TRBJ2-5; 8 nucleotides line up with TRBD2. Germline V gives CDR1 SQVTM, CDR2 ANQGSEA. The CDR3 consists of 11 residues. The CDR3 region has the DNA TGCAGTGTCGGCGGGGGGGAGACCCAGTACTTC. The encoded protein is CSVGGGETQYF.

V gene TRBV7-2 combines with J gene TRBJ2-3; possible D gene TRBD1, 5 bases. V was cut by 3 bases and J by 1 base, with 11 bases left in between. The CDR3 extends over 15 amino acids. Per germline, CDR1 SGHTA and CDR2 FQGNSA. For the CDR3, the DNA is TGTGCCAGCAGCTTTCAGGGTTGGGGCACAGATACGCAGTATTTT. Encoded protein: CASSFQGWGTDTQYF.

To note about this clonotype: Mismatch with germline at one junction end may stem from a read error. The chain is built from TRBV4-3 and TRBJ1-6; D remains unclear. The CDR3 is made up of 16 amino acids. Germline loops: CDR1 LGHNA, CDR2 YSLEER. CDR3 region: CASCQGNGLDNSPLHF. CDR3 DNA sequence: TGCGCCAGCTGCCAAGGCAACGGACTAGATAATTCACCCCTCCACTTT.

This sequence joins TRBV20-1 and TRBJ1-2; 9 bases are shared with TRBD1. Germline trimming cut 6 bases from V and 0 bases from J; bases unmatched to any gene: 23. Germline V gives CDR1 DFQATT, CDR2 SNEGSKA (reference sequence). The CDR3 spans 20 residues. The CDR3 DNA follows: TGCAGTGCCAGTAGTATTTTCGGTTCCGTCGGGACAGGGCCTAACTATGGCTACACCTTC. Its protein product is CSASSIFGSVGTGPNYGYTF.

This clonotype was counted many times. V and J are TRBV19 and TRBJ2-5; D is uncertain. V lost 6 bases, J lost 2 bases, and 10 bases lay in between. The length of the CDR3 is 13 residues. The V gene's germline CDR1 is LNHDA and CDR2 SQIVND (reference sequence). CDR3 coding DNA: TGTGCCAGTAGCCCCCCAGAACAAGAGACCCAGTACTTC. Its protein product is CASSPPEQETQYF.

This chain links TRBV9 with TRBJ1-1; 7 nucleotides match TRBD1. This CDR3 comprises 17 residues. V gave up 5 bases and J gave up 1 base; unmatched junction bases: 14. CDR1 SGDLS and CDR2 YYNGEE come from the germline V gene. The CDR3 DNA sequence: TGTGCCAGCAGTTTATCAAGACAGGGAGGTTGGAACACTGAAGCTTTCTTT. Its protein product is CASSLSRQGGWNTEAFF.

As regards this clonotype: A much bigger clone sits one base away, suggesting this may be a read error. The gene calls are TRBV4-1 and TRBJ1-6; 10 positions agree with TRBD1. This CDR3 contains 16 residues. V gave up 0 bases and J gave up 14 bases; unmatched junction bases: 10. Germline values: CDR1 MGHRA, CDR2 YSYEKL. The CDR3 sequence: CASSQEGQGIRSTLHF. The CDR3 DNA sequence: TGCGCCAGCAGCCAAGAGGGACAGGGGATTCGGTCAACCCTCCACTTT.

The chain is built from TRBV27 and TRBJ2-5; 7 bases align to TRBD1. The CDR3 has 14 residues. CDR1 is MNHEY and CDR2 is SMNVEV in the germline V gene (reference sequence). Losses at the gene ends were 8 bases for V and 3 bases for J; bases not matched to a gene: 9. The CDR3 loop is CASRHRGPKETQYF. CDR3 nucleotides: TGTGCCAGCCGCCACAGGGGACCGAAAGAGACCCAGTACTTC.